This passage covers 5 T cell receptor beta chains from one sample sequenced in a study of blood T cell repertoires in COVID-19. TCRdb keeps only in-frame clones here, not all; method: immunoSEQ multiplex PCR. The profile covers over 130,000 clones, with 75% to 90% appearing a single time and about 10% taken by the ten largest. Specimen: peripheral blood. These receptors came from a woman older than 75 with acute or convalescent COVID-19.

The chain recombines TRBV6-5 with TRBJ1-1; D gene unclear. The length of the CDR3 is 12 residues. V was cut by 2 bases and J by 9 bases, with 10 bases left in between. Germline V gene sequence: CDR1 MNHEY, CDR2 SVGAGI. DNA of the CDR3: TGTGCCAGCAGTTACGTCGGGGAACAAGCTTTCTTT. This codes for CASSYVGEQAFF.

The V and J genes are TRBV5-1 and TRBJ1-5; 9 bases are a match to TRBD1. The CDR3 contains 15 residues. Germline-derived CDR1 and CDR2 are SGHRS and YFSETQ. Trimming at V came to 0 bases and at J to 6 bases, leaving 4 bases not matched to a gene. The CDR3 reads CASSLGGQGSQPQHF. CDR3 DNA: TGCGCCAGCAGCTTGGGGGGACAGGGAAGTCAGCCCCAGCATTTT.

The chain carries TRBV18 and TRBJ1-1; 11 bases line up with TRBD1. This CDR3 is 15 amino acids long. Germline V gene data show CDR1 as KGHSH and CDR2 as LQKENI. Trimming cost V 3 bases and J 5 bases; bases outside gene matches: 5. CDR3 sequence: CASSPTGQGGTEAFF. Here the CDR3 DNA reads TGTGCCAGCTCACCCACGGGACAGGGGGGAACTGAAGCTTTCTTT.

V gene TRBV18 combines with J gene TRBJ1-1, with 7 bases identical to TRBD1. Unmatched junction bases numbered 8, after V lost 1 base and J lost 3 bases. The germline V gene encodes CDR1 KGHSH and CDR2 LQKENI. The CDR3 sequence is 16 residues long. In DNA, the CDR3 is TGTGCCAGCTCACCACTCACCGGGACAGATGACACTGAAGCTTTCTTT. Translating gives CASSPLTGTDDTEAFF.

This clone was counted once. The V and J genes are TRBV18 and TRBJ2-1, with 11 bases fitting TRBD2. In germline, CDR1 is KGHSH, CDR2 LQKENI. The junction had 9 bases not matched to a gene; V was cut back by 4 bases and J by 4 bases. The length of the CDR3 is 17 residues. CDR3 DNA sequence: TGTGCCAGCTCACTGGATTGGGGGACTAGCGGATACAATGAGCAGTTCTTC. Translated: CASSLDWGTSGYNEQFF.